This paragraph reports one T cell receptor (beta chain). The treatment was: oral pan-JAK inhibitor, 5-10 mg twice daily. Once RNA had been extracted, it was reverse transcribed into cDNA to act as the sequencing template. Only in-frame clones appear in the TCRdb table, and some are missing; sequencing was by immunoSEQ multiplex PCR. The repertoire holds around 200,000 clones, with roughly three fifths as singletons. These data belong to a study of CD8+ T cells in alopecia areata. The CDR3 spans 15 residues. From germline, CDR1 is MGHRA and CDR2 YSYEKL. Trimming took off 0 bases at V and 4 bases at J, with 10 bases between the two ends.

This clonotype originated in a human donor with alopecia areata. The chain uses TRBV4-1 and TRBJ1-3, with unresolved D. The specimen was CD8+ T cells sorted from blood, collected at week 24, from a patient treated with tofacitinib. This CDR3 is CASSQDRSYGNTIYF. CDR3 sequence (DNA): TGCGCCAGCAGCCAAGATAGAAGTTACGGAAACACCATATATTTT.